The T cell receptor beta chain under discussion was sequenced for a study of beta chain features in type 1 diabetes. The wider study: Across all samples, over 85 million sorted cells were examined. Study-wide results and limits: For Type 1 diabetes patients, all four CD4+ subsets carried TCRB CDR3s that were moderately but significantly shorter. cDNA sequencing could over-represent cells with high TCR expression.

Trimming cost V 2 bases and J 3 bases; bases outside gene matches: 4. Germline V lookup: CDR1 GTSNPN, CDR2 SVGIG (reference sequence). This CDR3 contains 13 residues. Regarding this clone: Its antigen is still unknown.

As every portion of the isolated RNA was reverse transcribed, the sequencing read expressed TCRB transcripts. Regulatory, naive and central memory T cell samples averaged around 3.6 million reads. The data were produced by immunoSEQ multiplex PCR, yet TCRdb's version contains in-frame clones alone and is incomplete. The data hold roughly 730,000 clones, with around an eighth observed a single time. This chain joins TRBV30 and TRBJ2-7, with TRBD1 matching over 7 bases. The specimen sequenced was naive CD4+ T cells from blood. This TCR was recovered from a man aged 18 to 35 with type 1 diabetes. CDR3 protein: CAWSPDRIYEQYF. CDR3 coding DNA: TGTGCCTGGAGTCCGGACAGGATCTACGAGCAGTACTTC.